The 20 T cell receptor beta chains presented below share a single source sample, sequenced in a study of blood T cell repertoires in COVID-19. Sequenced by immunoSEQ multiplex PCR; TCRdb stores in-frame clones only, minus some. Here the sample spans about 140,000 clones, about 77% being singletons. The sequencing input was peripheral blood. These receptors came from a woman between 45 and 60 years old with active or convalescent COVID-19.

V usage is TRBV5-1 and J usage is TRBJ2-5, with D perhaps TRBD1 (8 bases). The CDR3 contains 16 residues. V lost 4 bases to trimming and J lost 5 bases, with 21 bases between them. Germline V gene data show CDR1 as SGHRS and CDR2 as YFSETQ. CDR3 DNA sequence: TGCGCCAGCAGCCCCGGAGCGGGACAGGTGGAGGAGACCCAGTACTTC. Translation: CASSPGAGQVEETQYF. The variable domain in full, completed from reference TRBV5-1 and TRBJ2-5, reads KAGVTQTPRYLIKTRGQQVTLSCSPISGHRSVSWYQQTPGQGLQFLFEYFSETQRNKGNFPGRFSGRQFSNSRSEMNVSTLELGDSALYLCASSPGAGQVEETQYFGPGTRLLVL.

The chain combines TRBV30 with TRBJ2-1; 10 bases are a match to TRBD2. Trimming cost V 7 bases and J 6 bases; bases outside gene matches: 9. There are 14 residues in the CDR3. Germline V gene data show CDR1 as GTSNPN and CDR2 as SVGIG (reference sequence). CDR3 protein: CASSGASGGNEQFF. The CDR3, as DNA: TGTGCCTCCTCGGGTGCTAGCGGGGGCAATGAGCAGTTCTTC.

V usage is TRBV5-1 and J usage is TRBJ1-2; tentative D call: TRBD1 (5 bases). The CDR3 runs 16 residues. The ends were cut back, 3 bases at V and 6 bases at J, with 21 bases in the middle. Per germline, CDR1 SGHRS and CDR2 YFSETQ. The CDR3 loop reads CASSSDSGTGVDGYTF. In DNA form, the CDR3 reads TGCGCCAGCAGCTCCGACTCCGGGACGGGGGTGGATGGCTACACCTTC.

The chain employs TRBV6-2 or TRBV6-3 and TRBJ2-6; 8 bases are shared with TRBD1. The V and J ends lost 6 bases and 2 bases, in that order; junction bases with no gene match: 12. Germline V gene lookup returns CDR1 MNHEY and CDR2 SVGEGT. The CDR3 totals 18 residues. The chain's CDR3 is CASRYGTDRATGANVLTF. The CDR3 region has the DNA TGTGCCAGCAGATACGGAACGGACAGGGCCACTGGGGCCAACGTCCTGACTTTC.

The rearrangement links TRBV29-1 to TRBJ2-7; no firm D call. V gave up 2 bases and J gave up 1 base, with 15 bases separating them. The germline V gene encodes CDR1 SQVTM and CDR2 ANQGSEA. The CDR3 spans 15 residues. In nucleotides, the CDR3 is TGCAGCGTTGAAATTCCCTCGGGTTTATCCTACGAGCAGTACTTC. Amino acids: CSVEIPSGLSYEQYF.

This clone has more than one count but fewer than ten. The chain uses TRBV30 and TRBJ2-7, with 9 bases aligning to TRBD1. Germline V lookup: CDR1 GTSNPN, CDR2 SVGIG (reference sequence). Trimming took 2 bases from V and 4 from J; bases not matched to a gene: 6. The CDR3 totals 14 residues. The CDR3 sequence is CAWSRTGEGYEQYF. Written as DNA, the CDR3 is TGTGCCTGGAGTAGGACAGGGGAAGGTTACGAGCAGTACTTC.

The rearrangement joins TRBV7-2 to TRBJ1-6; 8 positions match TRBD1. The CDR3 is 16 residues long. J gave up 10 bases and V 1 base, and 9 bases lay outside the gene matches. The germline V gene has CDR1 SGHTA and CDR2 FQGNSA. CDR3 residues: CASSLVPGQEGSPLHF. The CDR3 nucleotides are TGTGCCAGCAGCTTAGTTCCGGGACAGGAGGGCTCACCCCTCCACTTT.

The rearrangement joins TRBV4-3 to TRBJ2-2; 9 positions match TRBD1. The length of the CDR3 is 19 residues. J lost 0 bases, V lost 0 bases, and 8 bases had no gene match. In germline, CDR1 is LGHNA, CDR2 YSLEER. Here the CDR3 reads CASSQDRTGVTANTGELFF. DNA for the CDR3: TGCGCCAGCAGCCAAGATCGGACAGGGGTTACTGCGAACACCGGGGAGCTGTTTTTT.

V gene TRBV6-1 combines with J gene TRBJ2-7; TRBD1 agrees at 11 bases. The CDR3 is 16 residues long. The V and J ends lost 0 bases and 3 bases, in that order; junction bases with no gene match: 4. Germline V gives CDR1 MNHNS, CDR2 SASEGT. The CDR3 loop reads CASSEAAGTGGYEQYF. The DNA for the CDR3 is TGTGCCAGCAGTGAAGCGGCCGGGACAGGGGGCTACGAGCAGTACTTC.

This sequence joins TRBV4-2 and TRBJ1-2, with TRBD1 matching 7 bases. Germline CDR1 LGHNA, CDR2 YNFKEQ. CDR3 length: 14 amino acids. Trimming took 0 bases from V and 7 from J; bases not matched to a gene: 5. The CDR3 region is CASSQEDRSRGYTF. The CDR3 DNA reads as TGTGCCAGCAGCCAAGAGGACAGGAGTCGTGGCTACACCTTC.

The rearrangement uses TRBV7-3 and TRBJ2-1; D remains unclear. The CDR3 runs 14 residues. V lost 0 bases and J 5 bases, leaving 8 bases between the germline ends. Germline CDR1 reads SGHTA; CDR2 reads FQGTGA. This CDR3 reads CASSLTRTNNEQFF. CDR3 bases: TGTGCCAGCAGCTTAACGCGTACCAACAATGAGCAGTTCTTC.

The chain recombines TRBV7-3 with TRBJ2-7; no definite D call. With 2 bases removed from V and 0 bases from J, the gap between germline ends came to 8 bases. The V gene's germline CDR1 is SGHTA and CDR2 FQGTGA. The CDR3 contains 14 residues. The CDR3 reads CASSLGPVSYEQYF. Here the CDR3 DNA reads TGTGCCAGCAGCTTAGGGCCCGTCTCCTACGAGCAGTACTTC.

The chain carries TRBV11-3 and TRBJ2-2, with D maybe TRBD1 (5 bases). Germline assignment: CDR1 SGHNT and CDR2 YENEEA. With 5 bases removed from V and 4 bases from J, the gap between germline ends came to 14 bases. The CDR3 sequence is 15 residues long. This CDR3 reads CASSPTQGSTGELFF. The DNA of the CDR3 is TGTGCCAGCAGCCCGACCCAGGGTAGCACCGGGGAGCTGTTTTTT. Combining the CDR3 with reference TRBV11-3 and TRBJ2-2 gives the whole variable domain EAGVVQSPRYKIIEKKQPVAFWCNPISGHNTLYWYLQNLGQGPELLIRYENEEAVDDSQLPKDRFSAERLKGVDSTLKIQPAELGDSAVYLCASSPTQGSTGELFFGEGSRLTVL.

Concerning this clone: Other DNA sequences in this specimen translate into the identical CDR3. The chain uses TRBV19 and TRBJ2-7, with 10 bases matching TRBD1. Germline V gives CDR1 LNHDA, CDR2 SQIVND (reference sequence). V lost 5 bases and J lost 0; bases outside the gene matches: 4. This CDR3 is 15 amino acids long. This CDR3 reads CASSPGQGSSYEQYF. The CDR3 DNA reads as TGTGCCAGTAGTCCGGGACAGGGGAGCTCCTACGAGCAGTACTTC.

The V and J genes are TRBV19 and TRBJ2-7; a weak D match, TRBD2 (5 bases). Per the germline V gene, CDR1 is LNHDA and CDR2 is SQIVND (reference sequence). The V gene lost 7 bases and the J gene lost 6 bases, with 16 bases spanning the gap. This CDR3 region has 13 residues. CDR3 amino acids: CASTVTARGEQYF. The CDR3 coding sequence is TGTGCCAGTACGGTAACAGCCCGGGGCGAGCAGTACTTC.

The CDR3 region has the DNA TGTGCCAGCAGTCCTGACTTCGTGATGAACACTGAAGCTTTCTTT. It encodes CASSPDFVMNTEAFF. The rearrangement joins TRBV27 to TRBJ1-1; unclear D gene. The germline V gene has CDR1 MNHEY and CDR2 SMNVEV (reference sequence). The length of the CDR3 is 15 residues. V gave up 5 bases and J gave up 0 bases, with 13 bases separating them.

The V call is TRBV7-2, the J call TRBJ1-2; tentative D call: TRBD1 (5 bases). The CDR3 sequence is 15 residues long. The ends were cut back, 0 bases at V and 4 bases at J, with 12 bases in the middle. CDR1 SGHTA and CDR2 FQGNSA come from the germline V gene. The CDR3 DNA reads as TGTGCCAGCAGCTTAGCCCCGGGGGAGGCCTATGGCTACACCTTC. Residues: CASSLAPGEAYGYTF.

The rearrangement uses TRBV7-9 and TRBJ1-4, with 7 bases lining up with TRBD1. Trimming at V came to 2 bases and at J to 8 bases, leaving 14 bases not matched to a gene. There are 17 residues in the CDR3. Germline CDR1 reads SEHNR; CDR2 reads FQNEAQ (reference sequence). CDR3: CASSLTQSPGGGEKLFF. DNA for the CDR3: TGTGCCAGCAGCTTAACGCAAAGTCCTGGAGGGGGCGAAAAACTGTTTTTT. Full variable domain (outside the CDR3, taken from reference TRBV7-9 and TRBJ1-4): DTGVSQNPRHKITKRGQNVTFRCDPISEHNRLYWYRQTLGQGPEFLTYFQNEAQLEKSRLLSDRFSAERPKGSFSTLEIQRTEQGDSAMYLCASSLTQSPGGGEKLFFGSGTQLSVL.

The V gene is TRBV4-3, the J gene TRBJ1-2, with 11 bases fitting TRBD1. Per the germline V gene, CDR1 is LGHNA and CDR2 is YSLEER. J lost 8 bases, V lost 0 bases, and 8 bases had no gene match. CDR3 size: 16 residues. CDR3 DNA: TGCGCCAGCAGCCAAGAACCGGGACAGGGGGATTTCGGCTACACCTTC. It specifies CASSQEPGQGDFGYTF.

J is TRBJ1-2 and V is TRBV7-2; TRBD1 aligns across 7 bases. Germline CDR1 reads SGHTA; CDR2 reads FQGNSA. This CDR3 comprises 16 residues. Losses at the gene ends were 3 bases for V and 2 bases for J; bases not matched to a gene: 9. The DNA for the CDR3 is TGTGCCAGCAGCTTTCATACGGACAGGTTGAACTATGGCTACACCTTC. It yields the protein CASSFHTDRLNYGYTF.